The entry below describes one TCR beta chain. Clones were read by immunoSEQ multiplex PCR, and TCRdb kept only the in-frame ones, dropping some. Of 79,000 or so clones listed, 80% to 95% were seen once; the top ten hold around 1.8%. The entry originates in a study of T cell changes during pregnancy in multiple sclerosis. The CDR3 totals 11 residues. Germline V CDR1 and CDR2: GTSNPN, SVGIG (reference sequence). Germline trimming cut 6 bases from V and 8 bases from J; bases unmatched to any gene: 6. The starting material was peripheral blood, obtained in the first trimester of pregnancy. The rearrangement links TRBV30 to TRBJ1-2, with 7 bases matching TRBD1. The TCR originated in a female donor in good health, enrolled as a control in a pregnancy study. CDR3: CACNRGDGYTF. DNA of the CDR3: TGTGCCTGCAACAGGGGCGACGGCTACACCTTC.